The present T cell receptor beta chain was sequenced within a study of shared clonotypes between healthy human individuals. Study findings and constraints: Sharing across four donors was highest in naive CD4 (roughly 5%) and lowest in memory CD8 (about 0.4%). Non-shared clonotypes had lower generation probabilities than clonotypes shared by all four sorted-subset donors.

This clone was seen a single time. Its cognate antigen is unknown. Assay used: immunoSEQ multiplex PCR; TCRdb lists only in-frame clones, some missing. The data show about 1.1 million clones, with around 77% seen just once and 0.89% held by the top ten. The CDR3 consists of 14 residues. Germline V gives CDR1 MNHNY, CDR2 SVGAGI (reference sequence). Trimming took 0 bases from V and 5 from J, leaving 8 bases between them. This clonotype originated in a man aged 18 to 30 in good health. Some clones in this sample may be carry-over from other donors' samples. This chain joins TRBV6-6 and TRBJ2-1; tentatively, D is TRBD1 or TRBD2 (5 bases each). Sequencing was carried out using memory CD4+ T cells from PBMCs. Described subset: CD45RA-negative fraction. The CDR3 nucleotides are TGTGCCAGCAGTTACTCCGGGACGAACAATGAGCAGTTCTTC. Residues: CASSYSGTNNEQFF.